A single sample is the source of the 18 T cell receptor beta chains below, sequenced in a study of T cells after yellow fever vaccination. Each CDR3 protein gets one entry after TCRdb re-called the 5' RACE reads with MiXCR. The sample has 500,000 to 650,000 distinct CDR3 sequences, less than 20% seen once. This specimen consisted of PBMCs, obtained around 5 days after the first yellow fever vaccination. These TCRs come from a man younger than 35 who received the YFV17D yellow fever vaccine.

This clonotype occurred a few times. The chain carries TRBV2 and TRBJ2-3, with TRBD2 as a possible D gene (5 bases). The CDR3 is 11 amino acids. CDR1 and CDR2 (germline): SNHLY, FYNNEI. Trimming took off 9 bases at V and 5 bases at J, with 9 bases between the two ends. The CDR3 loop is CASGSQDTQYF. The CDR3 DNA reads as TGTGCCAGTGGGAGCCAAGATACGCAGTATTTT.

This clonotype was detected only a few times. This chain connects TRBV10-3 to TRBJ1-1; D not certain. Germline CDR1 is ENHRY and CDR2 is SYGVKD. The CDR3 covers 13 residues. Trimming removed 2 bases from V and 1 base from J, with 5 bases in between. The CDR3 DNA is TGTGCCATCAGTGAGGTCGGGAACACTGAAGCTTTCTTT. Amino acids: CAISEVGNTEAFF.

This chain uses TRBV3-1 with TRBJ2-1; D unclear. V was trimmed by 0 bases and J by 6 bases, leaving 15 bases between them. CDR1 and CDR2 from the germline V gene are LGHDT and YNNKEL (reference sequence). The CDR3 runs to 16 residues. CDR3 region: CASSQDLGWPRNEQFF. The CDR3, as DNA: TGTGCCAGCAGCCAAGATCTAGGGTGGCCCCGCAATGAGCAGTTCTTC.

The CDR3 DNA reads TGCAGTGCTAGCCAGAACACTGAAGCTTTCTTT. It encodes CSASQNTEAFF. This chain links TRBV20-1 with TRBJ1-1; D unclear. Germline values: CDR1 DFQATT, CDR2 SNEGSKA (reference sequence). The V gene lost 3 bases and the J gene lost 1 base, with 3 bases spanning the gap. The CDR3 loop spans 11 amino acids.

The V call is TRBV3-1, the J call TRBJ2-5; 7 nucleotides agree with TRBD2. Germline V CDR1 and CDR2: LGHDT, YNNKEL (reference sequence). V gave up 0 bases and J gave up 7 bases; unmatched junction bases: 2. This CDR3 is built from 13 residues. Here the CDR3 DNA reads TGTGCCAGCAGCCAAGATTGGGGGGGGACCCAGTACTTC. This encodes CASSQDWGGTQYF.

CDR3 in amino acids: CASRRLSGGTDTQYF. The DNA of the CDR3 is TGTGCCAGCAGGCGTCTTAGCGGGGGCACAGATACGCAGTATTTT. The chain uses TRBV7-2 and TRBJ2-3; 8 nucleotides line up with TRBD2. V was pared by 6 bases and J by 1 base, with 6 bases of the junction left unmatched. The CDR3 covers 15 residues. Germline CDR1 reads SGHTA; CDR2 reads FQGNSA.

V is TRBV4-2 and J is TRBJ1-6; a possible D gene is TRBD1 (6 bases). V lost 1 base to trimming and J lost 7 bases, with 14 bases between them. Germline V gene sequence: CDR1 LGHNA, CDR2 YNFKEQ. This CDR3 spans 16 amino acids. The CDR3 DNA is TGTGCCAGCAGCCAAGGGGTCCAGGGGAGGAATTCACCCCTCCACTTT. Translating it yields CASSQGVQGRNSPLHF.

The J gene is TRBJ1-4, the V gene TRBV6-1, with D unresolved. This CDR3 comprises 12 residues. Germline values: CDR1 MNHNS, CDR2 SASEGT. V was trimmed by 5 bases and J by 7 bases, leaving 8 bases between them. CDR3 nucleotide sequence: TGTGCCAGCAGTCCCCGGCGTGAAAAACTGTTTTTT. Translated, it gives CASSPRREKLFF.

This clonotype came up a few times. The gene calls are TRBV3-1 and TRBJ2-5, with D uncertain. Looked up from germline, CDR1 is LGHDT and CDR2 is YNNKEL (reference sequence). The V end lost 4 bases, the J end lost 2 bases, and 20 bases lay between the germline ends. This CDR3 has 17 residues. For the CDR3, the DNA is TGTGCCAGCAGCCCCCGGTCCCCCGGCCGCGGTCAAGAGACCCAGTACTTC. Amino acid sequence: CASSPRSPGRGQETQYF.

This clonotype was detected a few times. The J gene is TRBJ1-2, the V gene TRBV24-1, with D unclear. Germline CDR1 KGHDR, CDR2 SFDVKD. Deletions cut 4 bases from V and 4 bases from J, with 12 bases between. The CDR3 has 14 amino acids. The CDR3 DNA is TGTGCCACCAGTGACGCTACAGAGATCTATGGCTACACCTTC. It specifies CATSDATEIYGYTF.

In its sample, this clonotype was seen a few times. The chain carries TRBV18 and TRBJ2-1; D might be TRBD2 (5 bases). Trimming removed 8 bases at V and 1 base at J, with 6 bases between. The CDR3 contains 12 residues. Germline values: CDR1 KGHSH, CDR2 LQKENI. The CDR3 protein is CASEGSYNEQFF. DNA for the CDR3: TGTGCCAGCGAGGGTTCCTACAATGAGCAGTTCTTC. The full variable domain, in which reference TRBV18 and TRBJ2-1 provide the parts outside the CDR3, is NAGVMQNPRHLVRRRGQEARLRCSPMKGHSHVYWYRQLPEEGLKFMVYLQKENIIDESGMPKERFSAEFPKEGPSILRIQQVVRGDSAAYFCASEGSYNEQFFGPGTRLTVL.

V usage is TRBV2 and J usage is TRBJ2-1, with 7 positions matching TRBD1. V lost 4 bases, J lost 1 base, and 7 bases stayed unmatched. CDR3 length equals 16 residues. Germline V CDR1 and CDR2: SNHLY, FYNNEI. The CDR3 is CASSVAGGYSYNEQFF. The DNA of the CDR3 is TGTGCCAGCAGTGTAGCAGGGGGATATTCCTACAATGAGCAGTTCTTC. Variable domain in full (rest from reference TRBV2 and TRBJ2-1): EPEVTQTPSHQVTQMGQEVILRCVPISNHLYFYWYRQILGQKVEFLVSFYNNEISEKSEIFDDQFSVERPDGSNFTLKIRSTKLEDSAMYFCASSVAGGYSYNEQFFGPGTRLTVL.

The chain carries TRBV7-6 and TRBJ2-1; D is tentatively TRBD1 or TRBD2 (6 bases each). The CDR3 spans 19 residues. Deletions cut 4 bases from V and 6 bases from J, with 28 bases between. Germline V gene sequence: CDR1 SGHVS, CDR2 FNYEAQ. CDR3 sequence: CASSSPRDIPAGGLNEQFF. CDR3 sequence (DNA): TGTGCCAGCAGCTCCCCCCGCGACATCCCCGCTGGGGGGCTCAATGAGCAGTTCTTC.

This clonotype was counted at least ten times. The rearrangement uses TRBV3-1 and TRBJ1-6; a weak D match, TRBD1 (5 bases). Trimming shortened V by 5 bases and J by 6 bases, and 11 bases separated the two germline ends. The CDR3 runs to 14 residues. Germline V lookup: CDR1 LGHDT, CDR2 YNNKEL (reference sequence). The CDR3 here is CASSASGSNSPLHF. The CDR3 DNA reads as TGTGCCAGCAGCGCCTCAGGGAGTAATTCACCCCTCCACTTT.

In its sample, this clonotype was seen a few times. The rearrangement joins TRBV10-3 to TRBJ1-6; TRBD1 is a possible D gene (6 bases). This CDR3 has 13 residues. V shed 6 bases and J shed 9 bases, with 12 bases lying between them. CDR1 and CDR2 (germline): ENHRY, SYGVKD. The CDR3 reads CAIRGALGSPLHF. The CDR3 DNA follows: TGTGCCATCAGGGGGGCGTTGGGTTCACCCCTCCACTTT.

This clonotype was counted once. V usage is TRBV5-4 and J usage is TRBJ1-1, with 9 bases aligning to TRBD1. The germline gives CDR1 SGHNT, CDR2 YYREEE (reference sequence). CDR3 length: 14 amino acids. The V segment lost 5 bases and the J segment 4 bases; nucleotides outside the gene matches: 6. CDR3: CASRRGQGFTEAFF. CDR3 bases: TGTGCCAGCAGACGCGGACAGGGGTTCACTGAAGCTTTCTTT.

This clonotype was seen at least ten times. The DNA of the CDR3 is TGCGCCAGCAGGACGACAGGGGACGGGGAGCTGTTTTTT. Translating gives CASRTTGDGELFF. J is TRBJ2-2 and V is TRBV5-1; 8 nucleotides agree with TRBD1. This CDR3 spans 13 amino acids. Germline-derived CDR1 and CDR2 are SGHRS and YFSETQ. With V trimmed by 5 bases and J by 7 bases, 4 bases remained unmatched.

V and J are TRBV4-1 and TRBJ2-1, with D unresolved. With 2 bases removed from V and 4 bases from J, the gap between germline ends came to 12 bases. Per the germline V gene, CDR1 is MGHRA and CDR2 is YSYEKL. The CDR3 is made up of 15 amino acids. The CDR3 sequence is CASSQSDPRYNEQFF. DNA for the CDR3: TGCGCCAGCAGCCAATCCGACCCCAGGTACAATGAGCAGTTCTTC.